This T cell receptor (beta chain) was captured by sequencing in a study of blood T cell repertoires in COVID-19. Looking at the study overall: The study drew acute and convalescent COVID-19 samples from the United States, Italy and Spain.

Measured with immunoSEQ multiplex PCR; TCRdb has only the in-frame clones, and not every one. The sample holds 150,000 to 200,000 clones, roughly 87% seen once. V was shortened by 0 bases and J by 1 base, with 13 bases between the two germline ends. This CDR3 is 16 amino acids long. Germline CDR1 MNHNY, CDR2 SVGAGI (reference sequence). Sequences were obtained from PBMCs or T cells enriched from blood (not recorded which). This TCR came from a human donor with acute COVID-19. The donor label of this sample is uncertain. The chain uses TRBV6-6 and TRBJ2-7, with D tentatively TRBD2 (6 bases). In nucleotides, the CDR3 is TGTGCCAGCAGTTACTCGCTCAGGGACTTTTCCTACGAGCAGTACTTC. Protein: CASSYSLRDFSYEQYF.